The 6 T cell receptor beta chains below come from one sample, sequenced in a study of shared clonotypes between healthy human individuals. Generated by immunoSEQ multiplex PCR, the TCRdb table keeps only in-frame clones and is missing some. The repertoire includes roughly 1,000,000 clones, approximately 80% of them detected once, and approximately 0.5% sits in the top ten. The specimen was memory CD4+ T cells from PBMCs. The subset denotes: CD45RA-negative fraction. The origin of the receptors is a man aged 18 to 29 in good health. Some clones in this sample may be carry-over from other donors' samples.

The chain has TRBV5-1 and TRBJ2-5, with TRBD1 as a possible D gene (5 bases). The CDR3 contains 11 residues. The V gene's germline CDR1 is SGHRS and CDR2 YFSETQ. Trimming cost V 5 bases and J 5 bases, with 7 bases left between them. The CDR3 loop is CASRQDETQYF. For the CDR3, the DNA is TGCGCCAGCAGACAGGACGAGACCCAGTACTTC.

The rearrangement joins TRBV6-1 to TRBJ1-2; D possibly corresponds to TRBD1 (5 bases). This CDR3 comprises 14 residues. Trimming shortened V by 4 bases and J by 0 bases, and 9 bases separated the two germline ends. From germline, CDR1 is MNHNS and CDR2 SASEGT. The CDR3 nucleotides are TGTGCCAGCAGTGGTGGGGGTGCTAACTATGGCTACACCTTC. It encodes CASSGGGANYGYTF.

This chain joins TRBV5-8 and TRBJ2-1; the match to TRBD1 covers 7 bases. The CDR3 has 15 amino acids. Per the germline V gene, CDR1 is SGHTS and CDR2 is YDEGEE. V lost 0 bases, J lost 5 bases, and 5 bases stayed unmatched. CDR3 amino acids: CASSLGQGTHNEQFF. The CDR3 bases are TGTGCCAGCAGCTTGGGACAGGGCACCCACAATGAGCAGTTCTTC.

The gene calls are TRBV9 and TRBJ1-2, with unresolved D. CDR1 and CDR2 from the germline V gene are SGDLS and YYNGEE. Deletions cut 3 bases from V and 8 bases from J, with 11 bases between. The CDR3 loop spans 12 amino acids. The CDR3 bases are TGTGCCAGCAGCGCAGTCCCGGGGGGCTACACCTTC. This sequence encodes CASSAVPGGYTF.

The chain is built from TRBV25-1 and TRBJ2-1, with 7 bases lining up with TRBD2. CDR3 length: 16 residues. Germline loops: CDR1 MGHDK, CDR2 SYGVNS. J gave up 0 bases and V 4 bases, and 6 bases lay outside the gene matches. Here the CDR3 reads CASSGGGSGSYNEQFF. The CDR3, as DNA: TGTGCCAGCAGTGGGGGGGGGTCTGGCTCCTACAATGAGCAGTTCTTC.

The chain recombines TRBV4-2 with TRBJ1-2; no firm D call. The CDR3 has 14 residues. Germline values: CDR1 LGHNA, CDR2 YNFKEQ. With 5 bases removed from V and 0 bases from J, the gap between germline ends came to 10 bases. The CDR3 nucleotides are TGTGCCAGCAGCTTAGCCATGGCTAACTATGGCTACACCTTC. Protein sequence: CASSLAMANYGYTF.